This passage covers 22 T cell receptor beta chains from one sample sequenced in a study of shared clonotypes between healthy human individuals. Assay used: immunoSEQ multiplex PCR; TCRdb lists only in-frame clones, some missing. The sample holds fewer than 200,000 clones, approximately 60% seen once. The sequencing sample was made of memory CD4+ T cells sorted from blood. Sample subset: CD45RA-negative fraction. The receptors derive from a man younger than 40 in good health.

The chain has TRBV29-1 and TRBJ2-5; 10 bases agree with TRBD2. In germline, CDR1 is SQVTM, CDR2 ANQGSEA. The CDR3 has 18 amino acids. Trimming at V came to 6 bases and at J to 1 base, leaving 17 bases not matched to a gene. The CDR3 bases are TGCAGCGTCTCCATTTATAACGGACTAGCGGTTCTCCAAGAGACCCAGTACTTC. Its protein is CSVSIYNGLAVLQETQYF.

The rearrangement joins TRBV7-8 to TRBJ1-4, with a weak D call TRBD1 (6 bases). Germline lookup yields CDR1 SGHVS and CDR2 FQNEAQ. This CDR3 comprises 13 residues. Trimming shortened V by 8 bases and J by 8 bases, and 15 bases separated the two germline ends. CDR3 in amino acids: CASSGALREKLFF. The CDR3 region has the DNA TGTGCCAGCTCGGGGGCCCTTAGGGAAAAACTGTTTTTT.

This chain connects TRBV18 to TRBJ1-3; 7 bases match TRBD1. Germline V gene data show CDR1 as KGHSH and CDR2 as LQKENI. The CDR3 is 18 residues long. V dropped 1 base and J dropped 0; count of bases not matched to a gene: 9. The CDR3 is CASSPRAGGKISGNTIYF. In nucleotides, the CDR3 is TGTGCCAGCTCACCACGGGCAGGGGGGAAAATCTCTGGAAACACCATATATTTT.

The J gene is TRBJ2-1, the V gene TRBV10-3; 8 bases map to TRBD2. V was clipped by 3 bases and J by 8 bases; unmatched bases: 9. The CDR3 has 15 amino acids. Germline values: CDR1 ENHRY, CDR2 SYGVKD. CDR3: CAISEFGLANDEQFF. The CDR3 DNA is TGTGCCATCAGTGAATTTGGACTAGCAAACGATGAGCAGTTCTTC.

This chain links TRBV11-3 with TRBJ2-3; 9 bases line up with TRBD2. The CDR3 length is 14 residues. The J segment lost 1 base and the V segment lost 4 bases, leaving 0 bases of the junction unmatched. CDR1 SGHNT and CDR2 YENEEA come from the germline V gene. Here the CDR3 DNA reads TGTGCCAGCAGCTGGACTAGCGGCACAGATACGCAGTATTTT. It specifies CASSWTSGTDTQYF. The whole variable domain, remainder taken from reference TRBV11-3 and TRBJ2-3, is EAGVVQSPRYKIIEKKQPVAFWCNPISGHNTLYWYLQNLGQGPELLIRYENEEAVDDSQLPKDRFSAERLKGVDSTLKIQPAELGDSAVYLCASSWTSGTDTQYFGPGTRLTVL.

The chain employs TRBV28 and TRBJ1-3, with D possibly matching TRBD1 (5 bases). Germline assignment: CDR1 MDHEN and CDR2 SYDVKM. CDR3 length: 18 amino acids. V gave up 3 bases and J gave up 4 bases, with 22 bases separating them. In DNA, the CDR3 is TGTGCCAGCAGTTTTAAGCGTTTACGGACATTGACCGGAAACACCATATATTTT. It specifies CASSFKRLRTLTGNTIYF.

The rearrangement links TRBV14 to TRBJ2-1; TRBD1 matches 7 bases. Losses at the gene ends were 6 bases for V and 8 bases for J; bases not matched to a gene: 7. This CDR3 has 13 amino acids. Germline CDR1 and CDR2: SGHDN and FVKESK. CDR3 DNA sequence: TGTGCCAGCAGTCGAGACAGGGCCGATGAGCAGTTCTTC. Its protein product is CASSRDRADEQFF.

This sequence joins TRBV30 and TRBJ2-1, with TRBD2 identical over 15 bases. Germline V gene sequence: CDR1 GTSNPN, CDR2 SVGIG (reference sequence). This CDR3 is 13 amino acids long. After removal of 5 bases from V and 8 bases from J, the junction contained 1 base not matched to a gene. For the CDR3, the DNA is TGTGCCTGGGGACTAGCGGGAGGGGATGAGCAGTTCTTC. It is translated as CAWGLAGGDEQFF.

V and J are TRBV11-3 and TRBJ2-2; D is unclear. This CDR3 is built from 13 residues. V shed 2 bases and J shed 7 bases, with 8 bases lying between them. Germline CDR1 is SGHNT and CDR2 is YENEEA. CDR3 in DNA: TGTGCCAGCAGCTTACGTCAGGACGGGGAGCTGTTTTTT. It yields the protein CASSLRQDGELFF.

This sequence joins TRBV15 and TRBJ1-2; maybe TRBD1 (5 bases). This CDR3 has 15 residues. Germline V gene sequence: CDR1 LNHNV, CDR2 YYDKDF (reference sequence). Trimming removed 0 bases at V and 4 bases at J, with 12 bases between. The CDR3 sequence: CATSRDSGTIYGYTF. Written as DNA, the CDR3 is TGTGCCACCAGCAGAGACTCCGGGACCATCTATGGCTACACCTTC. Combining the CDR3 with reference TRBV15 and TRBJ1-2 gives the whole variable domain DAMVIQNPRYQVTQFGKPVTLSCSQTLNHNVMYWYQQKSSQAPKLLFHYYDKDFNNEADTPDNFQSRRPNTSFCFLDIRSPGLGDTAMYLCATSRDSGTIYGYTFGSGTRLTVV.

V gene TRBV7-5 combines with J gene TRBJ2-7. TRBV7-5 is recorded as a pseudogene. This CDR3 has 11 residues. CDR3 nucleotide sequence: TGTGTCAGAACTCCATTTGCCGAGCAGTACTTC. This codes for CVRTPFAEQYF.

The rearrangement links TRBV25-1 to TRBJ2-2; D may be TRBD1 (5 bases). V gave up 4 bases and J gave up 1 base, with 10 bases separating them. The CDR3 loop spans 15 amino acids. Germline V CDR1 and CDR2: MGHDK, SYGVNS. This CDR3 is CASSVGRVNTGELFF. CDR3 in DNA: TGTGCCAGCAGTGTGGGCAGGGTGAACACCGGGGAGCTGTTTTTT.

In its sample, this clone was seen a few times. CDR3 coding DNA: TGTGCCAGCAGCTTAAGTCTCGGGCGGCGGACTAGCACAGATACGCAGTATTTT. This sequence encodes CASSLSLGRRTSTDTQYF. This chain connects TRBV11-2 to TRBJ2-3; D possibly corresponds to TRBD2 (5 bases). Germline CDR1 SGHAT, CDR2 FQNNGV. This CDR3 contains 18 residues. V gave up 2 bases and J gave up 0 bases, with 18 bases separating them.

This chain links TRBV7-9 with TRBJ2-1; the D gene is possibly TRBD2 (6 bases). CDR1 and CDR2 (germline): SEHNR, FQNEAQ (reference sequence). The CDR3 loop spans 14 amino acids. V lost 4 bases and J 8 bases, leaving 15 bases between the germline ends. The CDR3: CASSSGTGSDEQFF. The CDR3 DNA follows: TGTGCCAGCAGCTCCGGGACTGGTTCGGATGAGCAGTTCTTC.

V gene TRBV18 combines with J gene TRBJ1-1; D is uncertain. Trimming took 4 bases from V and 11 from J, leaving 14 bases between them. CDR3 length: 12 residues. Germline V gene data show CDR1 as KGHSH and CDR2 as LQKENI. As DNA, the CDR3 is TGTGCCAGCTCACGGGATTCGGTTGAGGCTTTCTTT. It encodes CASSRDSVEAFF.

CDR3 bases: TGTGCCAGCAGACCGGGACAGGGAGTCCTAGCCAAAAACATTCAGTACTTC. As protein: CASRPGQGVLAKNIQYF. The V and J genes are TRBV27 and TRBJ2-4, with 9 bases lining up with TRBD1. Unmatched junction bases numbered 9, after V lost 6 bases and J lost 0 bases. CDR1 and CDR2 from the germline V gene are MNHEY and SMNVEV (reference sequence). The CDR3 length is 17 residues.

The V and J genes are TRBV5-1 and TRBJ2-2; D is possibly TRBD1 (5 bases). This CDR3 spans 14 amino acids. V was clipped by 6 bases and J by 4 bases, with 13 bases between them. Per the germline V gene, CDR1 is SGHRS and CDR2 is YFSETQ. CDR3 sequence (DNA): TGCGCCAGCACCAGGGTGATTGGCACCGGGGAGCTGTTTTTT. Translation gives CASTRVIGTGELFF.

The rearrangement uses TRBV18 and TRBJ1-1, with TRBD1 as a possible D gene (5 bases). The length of the CDR3 is 13 residues. The germline V gene encodes CDR1 KGHSH and CDR2 LQKENI. V was trimmed by 2 bases and J by 7 bases, leaving 11 bases between them. CDR3 region: CASSPTMGGEAFF. The CDR3 nucleotides read TGTGCCAGCTCACCAACAATGGGGGGTGAAGCTTTCTTT.

In the case of this clone: Other DNA sequences in this sample translate to the same CDR3. The V gene is TRBV19, the J gene TRBJ1-2; D not resolved. The CDR3 is 11 residues long. V gave up 6 bases and J gave up 3 bases, with 5 bases separating them. Germline-derived CDR1 and CDR2 are LNHDA and SQIVND (reference sequence). The CDR3 region is CASSRDYGYTF. The CDR3 DNA reads as TGTGCCAGTAGCCGGGACTATGGCTACACCTTC.

This chain uses TRBV15 with TRBJ2-1; 7 nucleotides align to TRBD2. V shed 4 bases and J 2 bases; nucleotides not matched to a gene: 5. Germline V gene sequence: CDR1 LNHNV, CDR2 YYDKDF (reference sequence). The CDR3 consists of 15 residues. The CDR3 spells CATSKEREAYNEQFF. The CDR3 bases are TGTGCCACCAGCAAAGAGCGGGAAGCCTACAATGAGCAGTTCTTC. Variable domain in full (rest from reference TRBV15 and TRBJ2-1): DAMVIQNPRYQVTQFGKPVTLSCSQTLNHNVMYWYQQKSSQAPKLLFHYYDKDFNNEADTPDNFQSRRPNTSFCFLDIRSPGLGDTAMYLCATSKEREAYNEQFFGPGTRLTVL.

V and J are TRBV6-5 and TRBJ1-2, with TRBD1 identical over 7 bases. V lost 5 bases and J lost 4; bases outside the gene matches: 4. This CDR3 contains 13 residues. Germline V CDR1 and CDR2: MNHEY, SVGAGI. The CDR3 coding sequence is TGTGCCAGCAGTAGAGGGGGCGGCTATGGCTACACCTTC. Translation gives CASSRGGGYGYTF.

The rearrangement links TRBV11-3 to TRBJ2-4; D is uncertain. Germline CDR1 reads SGHNT; CDR2 reads YENEEA. The CDR3 totals 13 residues. V was clipped by 5 bases and J by 7 bases, with 12 bases between them. The CDR3 coding sequence is TGTGCCAGCAGCCTTGACACCGCTAACATTCAGTACTTC. Translating gives CASSLDTANIQYF.